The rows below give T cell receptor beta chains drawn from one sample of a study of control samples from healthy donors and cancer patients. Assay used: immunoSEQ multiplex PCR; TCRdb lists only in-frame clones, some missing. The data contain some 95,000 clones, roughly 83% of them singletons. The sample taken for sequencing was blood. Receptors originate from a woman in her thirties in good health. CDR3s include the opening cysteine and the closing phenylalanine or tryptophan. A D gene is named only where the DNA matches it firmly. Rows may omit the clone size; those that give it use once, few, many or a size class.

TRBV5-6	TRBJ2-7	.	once	CASSSWRSEQYF	TGTGCCAGCAGCTCATGGCGGTCCGAGCAGTACTTC
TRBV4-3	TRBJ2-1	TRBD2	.	CASSQGMAGGQYNEQFF	TGCGCCAGCAGCCAAGGGATGGCGGGGGGCCAATACAATGAGCAGTTCTTC
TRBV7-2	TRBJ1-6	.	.	CASSSLGGGGNSPLHF	TGTGCCAGCAGCTCCCTCGGGGGGGGAGGTAATTCACCCCTCCACTTT
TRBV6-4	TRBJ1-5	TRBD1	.	CASSGWDRGLQPQHF	TGTGCCAGCAGTGGTTGGGACAGGGGGCTTCAGCCCCAGCATTTT
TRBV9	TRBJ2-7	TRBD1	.	CASSLGQSSYEQYF	TGTGCCAGCAGCTTGGGACAGAGCTCCTACGAGCAGTACTTC
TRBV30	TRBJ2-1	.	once	CAWNRDLYNEQFF	TGTGCCTGGAACCGGGACTTGTACAATGAGCAGTTCTTC
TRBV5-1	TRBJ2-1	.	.	CASGGDYTYNEQFF	TGCGCCAGCGGCGGGGATTACACCTACAATGAGCAGTTCTTC
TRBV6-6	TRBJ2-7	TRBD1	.	CASSLHIKGQGAYEQYF	TGTGCCAGCAGTCTCCATATAAAAGGACAGGGGGCCTACGAGCAGTACTTC
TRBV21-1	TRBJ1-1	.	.	CASSQGTGTEAFF	TGTGCCAGCAGCCAAGGGACAGGCACTGAAGCTTTCTTT
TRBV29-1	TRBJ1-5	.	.	CSVVLGGGLSNQPQHF	TGCAGCGTTGTCCTAGGCGGGGGGTTGAGCAATCAGCCCCAGCATTTT
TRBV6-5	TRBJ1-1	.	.	CASSYSLNTEAFF	TGTGCCAGCAGTTACAGTTTGAACACTGAAGCTTTCTTT
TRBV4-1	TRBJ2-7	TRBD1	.	CASSLIDRDPHEQYF	TGCGCCAGCAGCCTAATTGACAGGGACCCTCACGAGCAGTACTTC
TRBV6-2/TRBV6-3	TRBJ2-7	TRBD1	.	CASSYQTGGKDEQYF	TGTGCCAGCAGTTACCAGACAGGGGGTAAGGACGAGCAGTACTTC
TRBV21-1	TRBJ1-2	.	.	CASSPRTENYGYTF	TGTGCCAGCAGCCCCCGGACAGAAAACTATGGCTACACCTTC
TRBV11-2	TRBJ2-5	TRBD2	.	CASSKGLAGVIQETQYF	TGTGCCAGCAGCAAAGGACTAGCGGGGGTGATCCAAGAGACCCAGTACTTC
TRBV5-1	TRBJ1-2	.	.	CASSSGDRLPNYGYTF	TGCGCCAGCAGCTCAGGAGACAGACTACCTAACTATGGCTACACCTTC
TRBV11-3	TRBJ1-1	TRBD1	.	CASSSGQPNTEAFF	TGTGCCAGCAGCTCGGGACAGCCGAACACTGAAGCTTTCTTT
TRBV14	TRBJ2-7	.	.	CASSPSIHEQYF	TGTGCCAGCAGCCCGAGCATCCACGAGCAGTACTTC
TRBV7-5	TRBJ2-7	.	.	CARSYNPEASGYEQYF	TGTGCCAGAAGCTATAACCCGGAGGCCTCAGGGTACGAGCAGTACTTC
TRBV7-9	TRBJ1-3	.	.	CASSLEVGYSGNTIYF	TGTGCCAGCAGCTTAGAGGTGGGCTACTCTGGAAACACCATATATTTT
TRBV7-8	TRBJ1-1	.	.	CASSLLQGLGNTEAFF	TGTGCCAGCAGCTTACTACAGGGTTTAGGGAACACTGAAGCTTTCTTT
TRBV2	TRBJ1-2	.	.	CASSESGRERGYTF	TGTGCCAGCAGTGAATCAGGCAGGGAAAGAGGCTACACCTTC
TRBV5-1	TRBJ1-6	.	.	CASSLARPNSPLHF	TGCGCCAGCAGCTTGGCCCGGCCTAATTCACCCCTCCACTTT
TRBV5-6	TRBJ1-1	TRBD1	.	CASSRSGTGNTEAFF	TGTGCCAGCAGCCGATCCGGGACAGGGAACACTGAAGCTTTCTTT
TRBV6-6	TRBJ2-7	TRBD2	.	CASGQAGESYEQYF	TGTGCCAGCGGACAAGCGGGGGAGTCCTACGAGCAGTACTTC
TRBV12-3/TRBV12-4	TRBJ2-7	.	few	CASSRDGGAEQYF	TGTGCCAGCAGTCGGGACGGGGGAGCCGAGCAGTACTTC
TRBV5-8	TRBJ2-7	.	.	CASSLASRDLYEQYF	TGTGCCAGCAGCTTGGCCAGCAGGGATCTCTACGAGCAGTACTTC
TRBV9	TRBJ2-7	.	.	CASSAGRASYEQYF	TGTGCCAGCAGCGCGGGGCGGGCGTCCTACGAGCAGTACTTC
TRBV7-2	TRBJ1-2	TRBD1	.	CASSHLDRDHDGYTF	TGTGCCAGCAGCCACCTCGACAGGGATCATGATGGCTACACCTTC
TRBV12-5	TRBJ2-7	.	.	CASGLPYSGQYF	TGTGCTAGTGGTTTGCCCTACAGTGGCCAGTACTTC
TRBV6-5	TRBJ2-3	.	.	CASRGWGTDTQYF	TGTGCCAGCAGGGGATGGGGCACAGATACGCAGTATTTT
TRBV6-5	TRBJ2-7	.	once	CASSYEVTYEQYF	TGTGCCAGCAGTTACGAGGTCACCTACGAGCAGTACTTC
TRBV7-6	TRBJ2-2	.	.	CASSLAQGPNTGELFF	TGTGCCAGCAGCTTAGCGCAGGGTCCGAACACCGGGGAGCTGTTTTTT
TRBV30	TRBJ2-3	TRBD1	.	CAWRIRQGADTQYF	TGTGCCTGGAGGATCCGACAGGGGGCAGATACGCAGTATTTT
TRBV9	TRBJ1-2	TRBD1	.	CASSPTGTGFLFGYTF	TGTGCCAGCAGCCCGACCGGGACAGGGTTCCTTTTTGGCTACACCTTC
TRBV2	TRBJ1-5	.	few	CASSDLQNQPQHF	TGTGCCAGCAGTGACTTACAGAATCAGCCCCAGCATTTT
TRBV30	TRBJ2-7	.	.	CAWKDKHYEQYF	TGTGCCTGGAAAGACAAACACTACGAGCAGTACTTC
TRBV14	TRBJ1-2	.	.	CASSHGGNNYGYTF	TGTGCCAGCAGCCACGGGGGGAATAACTATGGCTACACCTTC
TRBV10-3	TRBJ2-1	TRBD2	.	CAISESGGLTYNEQFF	TGTGCCATCAGTGAGTCGGGGGGGTTAACCTACAATGAGCAGTTCTTC
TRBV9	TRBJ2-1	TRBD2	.	CASSPPPSGGAKKGGYNEQFF	TGTGCCAGCAGCCCGCCACCTAGCGGGGGGGCTAAAAAGGGAGGGTACAATGAGCAGTTCTTC
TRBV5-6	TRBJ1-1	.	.	CASSSLGNLTEAFF	TGTGCCAGCAGCTCCCTAGGTAACCTCACTGAAGCTTTCTTT
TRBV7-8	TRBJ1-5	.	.	CASSLELIQPQHF	TGTGCCAGCAGCTTAGAACTAATCCAGCCCCAGCATTTT
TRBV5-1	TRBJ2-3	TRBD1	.	CASSVGQPLSTDTQYF	TGCGCCAGCAGCGTGGGACAGCCCCTTTCCACAGATACGCAGTATTTT
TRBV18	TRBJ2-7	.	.	CASSRGGPYEQYF	TGTGCCAGCTCACGAGGGGGTCCCTACGAGCAGTACTTC
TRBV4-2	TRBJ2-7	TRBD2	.	CASSPRLAGGDRYEQYF	TGTGCCAGCAGCCCCAGACTAGCGGGGGGGGATCGGTACGAGCAGTACTTC
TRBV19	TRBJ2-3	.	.	CASSIGSTDTQYF	TGTGCCAGTAGTATTGGGAGCACAGATACGCAGTATTTT
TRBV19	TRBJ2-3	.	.	CASSAGGLDTQYF	TGTGCCAGTAGTGCTGGAGGGTTAGATACGCAGTATTTT
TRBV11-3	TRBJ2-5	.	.	CASSFGGNQETQYF	TGTGCCAGCAGCTTCGGAGGGAATCAAGAGACCCAGTACTTC
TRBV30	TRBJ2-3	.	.	CASHRDLGDTQYF	TGTGCCAGCCACAGGGACCTGGGGGATACGCAGTATTTT
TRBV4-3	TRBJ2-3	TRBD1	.	CASSQEGTGGTDTQYF	TGCGCCAGCAGCCAAGAGGGGACAGGGGGCACAGATACGCAGTATTTT
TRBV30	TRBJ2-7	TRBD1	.	CAWSWGQDEQYF	TGTGCCTGGAGTTGGGGACAGGACGAGCAGTACTTC
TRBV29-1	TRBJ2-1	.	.	CSVVVLALTEQFF	TGCAGCGTTGTGGTTCTAGCTTTAACTGAGCAGTTCTTC
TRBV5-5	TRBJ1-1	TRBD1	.	CASSLGPLQGANTEAFF	TGTGCCAGCAGCTTGGGACCTTTACAGGGGGCGAACACTGAAGCTTTCTTT
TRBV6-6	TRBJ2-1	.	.	CASTYGPRNEQFF	TGTGCCAGCACCTACGGGCCTCGGAATGAGCAGTTCTTC
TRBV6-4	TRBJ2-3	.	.	CASSEGPSTDTQYF	TGTGCCAGCAGTGAAGGGCCTAGCACAGATACGCAGTATTTT